Listed below are T cell receptor beta chains from one sample, sequenced in a study of cytomegalovirus exposure and HLA in healthy donors. Sequenced by immunoSEQ multiplex PCR; TCRdb stores in-frame clones only, minus some. Of about 150,000 clones in the sample, approximately 86% are singletons; the top ten hold 4.5%. Specimen: PBMCs. These receptors were obtained from a man younger than 30 in good health and CMV-seropositive. The CDR3 runs from the conserved cysteine through the conserved F or W. Each record gives: J gene, V gene, clone size, D gene, CDR3 protein, CDR3 DNA. The D gene is left open where the match is weak. The size of a clone is reported for some rows only, either as once, few or many, or as a class for expanded clones.

j_gene: TRBJ1-6
v_gene: TRBV19
abundance: few
d_gene: TRBD1
CDR3aa: CASNEGARSPLHF
CDR3nt: TGTGCCAGTAATGAGGGGGCGCGTTCGCCCCTCCACTTT

j_gene: TRBJ1-1
v_gene: TRBV5-1
abundance: once
d_gene: TRBD1
CDR3aa: CASSPLQGAETEAFF
CDR3nt: TGCGCCAGCAGCCCTTTACAGGGGGCGGAAACTGAAGCTTTCTTT

j_gene: TRBJ2-3
v_gene: TRBV6-8
abundance: .
d_gene: TRBD1
CDR3aa: CASSSNRGFTTDTQYF
CDR3nt: TGTGCCAGCAGTTCCAACAGGGGCTTTACCACAGATACGCAGTATTTT

j_gene: TRBJ1-1
v_gene: TRBV5-4
abundance: .
d_gene: .
CDR3aa: CASSLAGNTEAFF
CDR3nt: TGTGCCAGCAGCTTGGCAGGGAACACTGAAGCTTTCTTT

j_gene: TRBJ1-2
v_gene: TRBV18
abundance: .
d_gene: TRBD1
CDR3aa: CASSPPGQTNYGYTF
CDR3nt: TGTGCCAGCTCACCACCGGGACAGACTAACTATGGCTACACCTTC

j_gene: TRBJ2-2
v_gene: TRBV9
abundance: .
d_gene: .
CDR3aa: CASSGEPVAGELFF
CDR3nt: TGTGCCAGCAGCGGCGAGCCCGTCGCCGGGGAGCTGTTTTTT

j_gene: TRBJ1-2
v_gene: TRBV20-1
abundance: .
d_gene: .
CDR3aa: CSDRTGSGYTF
CDR3nt: TGCAGTGACCGAACGGGTTCGGGCTACACCTTC

j_gene: TRBJ2-1
v_gene: TRBV7-6
abundance: .
d_gene: TRBD2
CDR3aa: CASSRTEAGVYNEQFF
CDR3nt: TGTGCCAGCAGCCGAACCGAGGCGGGGGTCTACAATGAGCAGTTCTTC

j_gene: TRBJ1-5
v_gene: TRBV30
abundance: .
d_gene: .
CDR3aa: CAWLPSNQPQHF
CDR3nt: TGTGCCTGGCTCCCGAGCAATCAGCCCCAGCATTTT

j_gene: TRBJ2-7
v_gene: TRBV13
abundance: few
d_gene: TRBD2
CDR3aa: CASSSWTSAGYEQYF
CDR3nt: TGTGCCAGCAGCTCCTGGACTAGCGCGGGGTACGAGCAGTACTTC

j_gene: TRBJ2-1
v_gene: TRBV4-1
abundance: .
d_gene: .
CDR3aa: CASSRSVPGLPRHEQFF
CDR3nt: TGCGCCAGCAGCCGATCAGTTCCGGGACTCCCTCGCCATGAGCAGTTCTTC

j_gene: TRBJ2-7
v_gene: TRBV7-9
abundance: once
d_gene: TRBD2
CDR3aa: CASDLAGEGEQYF
CDR3nt: TGTGCCAGTGACTTAGCGGGAGAAGGCGAGCAGTACTTC

j_gene: TRBJ2-1
v_gene: TRBV9
abundance: .
d_gene: .
CDR3aa: CASSVGVGVNEQFF
CDR3nt: TGTGCCAGCAGCGTAGGGGTCGGGGTGAATGAGCAGTTCTTC

j_gene: TRBJ1-4
v_gene: TRBV5-1
abundance: .
d_gene: TRBD1
CDR3aa: CASSLRLYSGGNEKLFF
CDR3nt: TGCGCCAGCAGCTTGCGACTATACTCAGGGGGAAATGAAAAACTGTTTTTT

j_gene: TRBJ2-2
v_gene: TRBV25-1
abundance: .
d_gene: .
CDR3aa: CASSTHRQARELFF
CDR3nt: TGTGCCAGCAGTACCCATCGGCAGGCACGGGAGCTGTTTTTT

j_gene: TRBJ2-1
v_gene: TRBV29-1
abundance: .
d_gene: TRBD2
CDR3aa: CSVQTSGSGDEQFF
CDR3nt: TGCAGCGTCCAGACTAGCGGCTCGGGCGATGAGCAGTTCTTC

j_gene: TRBJ1-1
v_gene: TRBV19
abundance: .
d_gene: .
CDR3aa: CASSIRGEAFF
CDR3nt: TGTGCCAGTAGTATAAGAGGTGAAGCTTTCTTT

j_gene: TRBJ1-1
v_gene: TRBV5-4
abundance: .
d_gene: .
CDR3aa: CASSSKNTEAFF
CDR3nt: TGTGCCAGCAGCTCCAAGAACACTGAAGCTTTCTTT

j_gene: TRBJ2-7
v_gene: TRBV19
abundance: .
d_gene: TRBD2
CDR3aa: CASVVGGREVYTYEQYF
CDR3nt: TGTGCCAGTGTAGTCGGAGGGCGGGAGGTCTACACCTACGAGCAGTACTTC

j_gene: TRBJ1-5
v_gene: TRBV12-5
abundance: .
d_gene: .
CDR3aa: CASGLRSGGNQPQHF
CDR3nt: TGTGCTAGTGGTCTCAGATCAGGGGGCAATCAGCCCCAGCATTTT

j_gene: TRBJ1-2
v_gene: TRBV7-8
abundance: once
d_gene: TRBD1
CDR3aa: CASSLMWGTGANYGYTF
CDR3nt: TGTGCCAGCAGCTTAATGTGGGGGACAGGAGCTAACTATGGCTACACCTTC

j_gene: TRBJ1-1
v_gene: TRBV30
abundance: .
d_gene: .
CDR3aa: CALLVLTGDLNTEAFF
CDR3nt: TGTGCCTTACTGGTCCTTACCGGTGATTTGAACACTGAAGCTTTCTTT

j_gene: TRBJ1-2
v_gene: TRBV29-1
abundance: .
d_gene: TRBD1
CDR3aa: CSVEDTGDRDGYTF
CDR3nt: TGCAGCGTTGAAGATACAGGGGACAGGGATGGCTACACCTTC

j_gene: TRBJ2-1
v_gene: TRBV4-1
abundance: .
d_gene: .
CDR3aa: CASSQERSHNEQFF
CDR3nt: TGCGCCAGCAGCCAGGAGCGGTCCCACAATGAGCAGTTCTTC

j_gene: TRBJ1-3
v_gene: TRBV6-4
abundance: .
d_gene: TRBD1
CDR3aa: CASSKTGGNTIYF
CDR3nt: TGTGCCAGCAGTAAGACAGGGGGAAACACCATATATTTT

j_gene: TRBJ2-7
v_gene: TRBV10-3
abundance: .
d_gene: TRBD2
CDR3aa: CAISGILAGGSEQYF
CDR3nt: TGTGCCATCAGTGGTATACTAGCGGGAGGCTCCGAGCAGTACTTC

j_gene: TRBJ1-3
v_gene: TRBV5-1
abundance: .
d_gene: .
CDR3aa: CASSLQGSGNTIYF
CDR3nt: TGCGCCAGCAGCTTACAGGGCTCTGGAAACACCATATATTTT

j_gene: TRBJ1-5
v_gene: TRBV9
abundance: .
d_gene: .
CDR3aa: CASSTGDGNNQPQHF
CDR3nt: TGTGCCAGCAGCACGGGGGACGGTAACAATCAGCCCCAGCATTTT

j_gene: TRBJ2-2
v_gene: TRBV5-4
abundance: .
d_gene: .
CDR3aa: CASSSMGAGDTGELFF
CDR3nt: TGTGCCAGCAGCTCGATGGGGGCAGGGGACACCGGGGAGCTGTTTTTT

j_gene: TRBJ2-5
v_gene: TRBV7-8
abundance: .
d_gene: .
CDR3aa: CASSLAGRGRETQYF
CDR3nt: TGTGCCAGCAGCTTAGCGGGCAGGGGCAGGGAGACCCAGTACTTC

j_gene: TRBJ1-1
v_gene: TRBV7-2
abundance: .
d_gene: .
CDR3aa: CASNPRVEAFF
CDR3nt: TGTGCCAGCAACCCCCGGGTAGAAGCTTTCTTT

j_gene: TRBJ1-1
v_gene: TRBV4-1
abundance: .
d_gene: .
CDR3aa: CASSQEAEPNTEAFF
CDR3nt: TGCGCCAGCAGCCAAGAGGCAGAACCGAACACTGAAGCTTTCTTT

j_gene: TRBJ2-4
v_gene: TRBV6-6
abundance: .
d_gene: .
CDR3aa: CASSATPGQENIQYF
CDR3nt: TGTGCCAGCAGTGCTACTCCGGGACAAGAAAACATTCAGTACTTC

j_gene: TRBJ2-2
v_gene: TRBV6-4
abundance: medium-sized
d_gene: .
CDR3aa: CASSAGDTGELFF
CDR3nt: TGTGCCAGCAGTGCGGGAGACACCGGGGAGCTGTTTTTT

j_gene: TRBJ1-5
v_gene: TRBV5-4
abundance: .
d_gene: .
CDR3aa: CASSRGGNQPQHF
CDR3nt: TGTGCCAGCAGCCGTGGAGGGAATCAGCCCCAGCATTTT